One sample yielded the 29 T cell receptor beta chains listed below, sequenced in a study of CD4+ T cells in melanoma. Assay used: immunoSEQ multiplex PCR; TCRdb lists only in-frame clones, some missing. The profile covers 9,500 to 13,000 clones, with around 60% appearing a single time and around 22% taken by the ten largest. The specimen was cells from a culture (not recorded whether cultured in vitro). These TCRs come from a human donor with melanoma.

This clone has just a few counts. The V and J genes are TRBV12-5 and TRBJ1-2, with no clear D. This CDR3 spans 13 amino acids. V lost 4 bases and J lost 8, with 14 bases in between. Germline lookup yields CDR1 LGHNT and CDR2 FRNRAP. The CDR3 protein is CASGSPTRAGYTF. The CDR3 DNA sequence: TGTGCTAGTGGTTCGCCCACACGGGCGGGCTACACCTTC. Based on the CDR3 plus reference TRBV12-5 and TRBJ1-2, the full variable domain is DARVTQTPRHKVTEMGQEVTMRCQPILGHNTVFWYRQTMMQGLELLAYFRNRAPLDDSGMPKDRFSAEMPDATLATLKIQPSEPRDSAVYFCASGSPTRAGYTFGSGTRLTVV.

The rearrangement uses TRBV11-3 and TRBJ2-1; D remains unclear. This CDR3 contains 11 residues. V was pared by 6 bases and J by 7 bases, with 7 bases between. The germline V gene has CDR1 SGHNT and CDR2 YENEEA. CDR3 nucleotides: TGTGCCAGCAGTGGTGCAAATGAGCAGTTCTTC. This translates into CASSGANEQFF.

This clone turned up a few times. V is TRBV7-6 and J is TRBJ2-7; D is uncertain. The CDR3 is 13 amino acids. The V and J ends lost 5 bases and 0 bases respectively, with 8 bases between them. Germline CDR1 SGHVS, CDR2 FNYEAQ. The CDR3 region has the DNA TGTGCCAGCAGCCCTTATGACTCCTACGAGCAGTACTTC. Its protein product is CASSPYDSYEQYF. Combining the CDR3 with reference TRBV7-6 and TRBJ2-7 gives the whole variable domain GAGVSQSPRYKVTKRGQDVALRCDPISGHVSLYWYRQALGQGPEFLTYFNYEAQQDKSGLPNDRFSAERPEGSISTLTIQRTEQRDSAMYRCASSPYDSYEQYFGPGTRLTVT.

This clone ranks as medium-sized. The chain recombines TRBV19 with TRBJ1-2, with D hard to call. CDR1 is LNHDA, CDR2 SQIVND, per germline (reference sequence). The CDR3 contains 13 residues. V lost 6 bases and J 4 bases, leaving 12 bases between the germline ends. Here the CDR3 DNA reads TGTGCCAGTAGCCCCGATTACAGCTATGGCTACACCTTC. It specifies CASSPDYSYGYTF.

The chain recombines TRBV6-1 with TRBJ1-3; D is unresolved. Trimming cost V 9 bases and J 0 bases, with 9 bases left between them. Germline lookup yields CDR1 MNHNS and CDR2 SASEGT. This CDR3 has 13 amino acids. CDR3 protein: CASTALSGNTIYF. The CDR3 bases are TGTGCCAGTACGGCACTCTCTGGAAACACCATATATTTT.

There are a few counts of this clone. The chain has TRBV2 and TRBJ1-1; D is unresolved. V was shortened by 4 bases and J by 4 bases, with 13 bases between the two germline ends. The CDR3 runs 14 residues. In germline, CDR1 is SNHLY, CDR2 FYNNEI. The CDR3 DNA sequence: TGTGCCAGCAGTGTCGGCAGTCGGGGCACTGAAGCTTTCTTT. Translated: CASSVGSRGTEAFF.

This chain links TRBV19 with TRBJ1-5; D is unresolved. Germline loops: CDR1 LNHDA, CDR2 SQIVND (reference sequence). The CDR3 length is 14 residues. The germline V and J ends were trimmed by 5 bases and 7 bases, with 15 bases remaining between them. CDR3 sequence: CASSRGMGMQPQHF. Written as DNA, the CDR3 is TGTGCCAGTAGTCGTGGAATGGGTATGCAGCCCCAGCATTTT.

The chain is built from TRBV7-3 and TRBJ2-6; no reliable D call. The V end was cut by 5 bases, the J end by 2 bases, with 13 bases between. The V gene's germline CDR1 is SGHTA and CDR2 FQGTGA. CDR3 length: 16 amino acids. This CDR3 reads CASSPSKVAGANVLTF. The DNA of the CDR3 is TGTGCCAGCAGCCCCTCAAAGGTGGCTGGGGCCAACGTCCTGACTTTC.

V gene TRBV10-3 combines with J gene TRBJ1-1; 7 bases line up with TRBD1. This CDR3 spans 17 amino acids. Trimming at V came to 4 bases and at J to 1 base, leaving 12 bases not matched to a gene. Germline V gene lookup returns CDR1 ENHRY and CDR2 SYGVKD. As DNA, the CDR3 is TGTGCCATCAGTGGTCTCCGGCAGGGGGGATCGAACACTGAAGCTTTCTTT. Protein: CAISGLRQGGSNTEAFF.

This clone was recorded a few times. The V call is TRBV19, the J call TRBJ1-2; 9 bases line up with TRBD1. The CDR3 totals 15 residues. The V segment lost 3 bases and the J segment 2 bases; nucleotides outside the gene matches: 4. CDR1 and CDR2 from the germline V gene are LNHDA and SQIVND (reference sequence). The chain's CDR3 is CASSISGTGNYGYTF. The CDR3 region has the DNA TGTGCCAGTAGTATCTCCGGGACAGGGAACTATGGCTACACCTTC.

The chain employs TRBV11-2 and TRBJ2-7, with 7 bases fitting TRBD1. In germline, CDR1 is SGHAT, CDR2 FQNNGV. Germline trimming cut 5 bases from V and 2 bases from J; bases unmatched to any gene: 9. The CDR3 is made up of 15 amino acids. CDR3 amino acids: CASSTHRGRAYEQYF. The CDR3 nucleotides are TGTGCCAGCAGCACCCACAGGGGTAGAGCCTACGAGCAGTACTTC.

The chain joins TRBV19 to TRBJ2-6; 11 bases line up with TRBD1. With V trimmed by 4 bases and J by 3 bases, 5 bases remained unmatched. Germline V gene data show CDR1 as LNHDA and CDR2 as SQIVND (reference sequence). The CDR3 covers 17 residues. The CDR3 nucleotides are TGTGCCAGTAGTAACGGACAGGGGGCGGTTGGGGCCAACGTCCTGACTTTC. This encodes CASSNGQGAVGANVLTF.

The chain couples TRBV27 to TRBJ2-1, with D tentatively TRBD2 (7 bases). Per germline, CDR1 MNHEY and CDR2 SMNVEV (reference sequence). The CDR3 is made up of 18 amino acids. Between the trimmed V and J ends, which lost 3 bases and 3 bases, there was a span of 21 bases. CDR3: CASSLGGRQGPGYNEQFF. The CDR3 nucleotides read TGTGCCAGCAGTTTGGGGGGGCGGCAGGGGCCCGGCTACAATGAGCAGTTCTTC.

The genes are TRBV4-1 and TRBJ1-6, with TRBD1 identical over 7 bases. V gave up 8 bases and J gave up 5 bases; unmatched junction bases: 12. Germline V CDR1 and CDR2: MGHRA, YSYEKL. The CDR3 has 16 amino acids. The CDR3 protein is CASRPDRARDNSPLHF. The CDR3 bases are TGCGCCAGCCGGCCCGACAGGGCGCGGGATAATTCACCCCTCCACTTT.

The V call is TRBV6-1, the J call TRBJ1-1, with 7 bases lining up with TRBD1. With 6 bases clipped from V and 4 bases from J, the junction kept 8 bases outside the gene matches. Germline V CDR1 and CDR2: MNHNS, SASEGT. The CDR3 runs to 14 residues. In DNA, the CDR3 is TGTGCCAGCAGGGGAGACAGGGTGGGCACTGAAGCTTTCTTT. It specifies CASRGDRVGTEAFF.

The table lists this clone with a count of one. The chain combines TRBV14 with TRBJ2-5, with D perhaps being TRBD1 or TRBD2 (5 bases each). V lost 3 bases and J lost 9, with 17 bases in between. The CDR3 length is 14 residues. CDR1 is SGHDN and CDR2 is FVKESK in the germline V gene. The CDR3: CASSHTGAPGPQYF. The CDR3 bases are TGTGCCAGCAGCCATACCGGGGCCCCGGGGCCCCAGTACTTC.

The gene calls are TRBV2 and TRBJ2-5, with D tentatively TRBD2 (7 bases). V lost 6 bases and J 4 bases, leaving 15 bases between the germline ends. CDR3 length equals 14 residues. Germline V gives CDR1 SNHLY, CDR2 FYNNEI. CDR3 DNA sequence: TGTGCCAGCAGGCGGGAGAGGGGGGGAGAGACCCAGTACTTC. It yields the protein CASRRERGGETQYF.

The V and J genes are TRBV2 and TRBJ2-3, with D hard to call. CDR1 is SNHLY and CDR2 is FYNNEI in the germline V gene. V dropped 7 bases and J dropped 6 bases, with 8 bases sitting between them. The CDR3 consists of 11 residues. The chain's CDR3 is CASTRRDTQYF. CDR3 DNA sequence: TGTGCCAGCACCCGTCGGGATACGCAGTATTTT.

The chain links TRBV5-1 to TRBJ1-2, with 10 nucleotides matching TRBD1. Germline V gives CDR1 SGHRS, CDR2 YFSETQ. The CDR3 spans 15 residues. Trimming took 5 bases from V and 4 from J; bases not matched to a gene: 8. The CDR3 bases are TGCGCCAGCAGACTTACCGGGACAGGGGTCTATGGCTACACCTTC. Residues: CASRLTGTGVYGYTF.

The gene calls are TRBV9 and TRBJ2-7; D ambiguous. Trimming removed 0 bases from V and 6 bases from J, with 10 bases in between. Germline values: CDR1 SGDLS, CDR2 YYNGEE. The CDR3 loop spans 13 amino acids. The CDR3 nucleotides are TGTGCCAGCAGCGTAGATACAACCACCGAGCAGTACTTC. Protein sequence: CASSVDTTTEQYF. The full variable domain, in which reference TRBV9 and TRBJ2-7 provide the parts outside the CDR3, is DSGVTQTPKHLITATGQRVTLRCSPRSGDLSVYWYQQSLDQGLQFLIQYYNGEERAKGNILERFSAQQFPDLHSELNLSSLELGDSALYFCASSVDTTTEQYFGPGTRLTVT.

The chain recombines TRBV4-2 with TRBJ1-2, with 7 bases lining up with TRBD1. The CDR3 totals 15 residues. CDR1 and CDR2 from the germline V gene are LGHNA and YNFKEQ. Germline trimming cut 1 base from V and 2 bases from J; bases unmatched to any gene: 4. In DNA, the CDR3 is TGTGCCAGCAGCCAAGTAGGGACAGCGAACTATGGCTACACCTTC. Its translation: CASSQVGTANYGYTF.

V is TRBV6-5 and J is TRBJ1-1, with 7 bases aligning to TRBD1. Germline V gene lookup returns CDR1 MNHEY and CDR2 SVGAGI. Germline trimming cut 6 bases from V and 4 bases from J; bases unmatched to any gene: 11. CDR3 length equals 15 residues. This CDR3 is CASSSPTGAITEAFF. In nucleotides, the CDR3 is TGTGCCAGCAGCTCCCCAACAGGGGCGATCACTGAAGCTTTCTTT.

The chain combines TRBV7-9 with TRBJ1-6; tentative D call: TRBD1 (6 bases). Germline assignment: CDR1 SEHNR and CDR2 FQNEAQ (reference sequence). Trimming stripped 8 bases from V and 10 bases from J, with 15 bases between. The CDR3 length is 13 residues. CDR3 sequence: CASARGVGSPLHF. CDR3 nucleotides: TGTGCCAGCGCCAGGGGTGTTGGGTCACCCCTCCACTTT.

J is TRBJ1-6 and V is TRBV5-5; 7 bases match TRBD1. Trimming at V came to 1 base and at J to 10 bases, leaving 5 bases not matched to a gene. From germline, CDR1 is SGHKS and CDR2 YYEKEE (reference sequence). This CDR3 is 14 amino acids long. CDR3 sequence (DNA): TGTGCCAGCAGCTTGTCCAGGGGGGAATCACCCCTCCACTTT. This gives the protein CASSLSRGESPLHF.

This clone was counted once. V usage is TRBV5-4 and J usage is TRBJ2-2, with 8 bases that match TRBD1. V gave up 4 bases and J gave up 7 bases; unmatched junction bases: 9. Looked up from germline, CDR1 is SGHNT and CDR2 is YYREEE (reference sequence). There are 15 residues in the CDR3. CDR3 sequence reads: CASSPTGGKVGELFF. As DNA, the CDR3 is TGTGCCAGCAGCCCTACAGGGGGTAAAGTCGGGGAGCTGTTTTTT.

The J gene is TRBJ1-1, the V gene TRBV7-8; 8 bases line up with TRBD1. Germline V gene sequence: CDR1 SGHVS, CDR2 FQNEAQ. This CDR3 region has 18 residues. V lost 5 bases, J lost 0 bases, and 14 bases stayed unmatched. The CDR3 nucleotides read TGTGCCAGCAGCCCCCGCTATACCACACAGGGGGTGAACACTGAAGCTTTCTTT. It translates to CASSPRYTTQGVNTEAFF.

This clone was recorded a few times. The chain carries TRBV11-2 and TRBJ1-1; 7 bases are a match to TRBD1. V gave up 5 bases and J gave up 11 bases; unmatched junction bases: 14. This CDR3 is 14 amino acids long. Germline lookup yields CDR1 SGHAT and CDR2 FQNNGV. CDR3 sequence reads: CASSPIGQARAAFF. The DNA of the CDR3 is TGTGCCAGCAGCCCAATAGGACAGGCTCGAGCGGCTTTCTTT.

The chain joins TRBV18 to TRBJ1-2; tentative D call: TRBD1 (5 bases). The CDR3 covers 13 residues. The germline CDR1 and CDR2 sequences are KGHSH and LQKENI. V lost 3 bases, J lost 8 bases, and 13 bases lay in between. Here the CDR3 reads CASSPDGARGYTF. DNA of the CDR3: TGTGCCAGCTCACCTGATGGGGCTAGGGGCTACACCTTC.

V is TRBV7-9 and J is TRBJ2-1; a possible D gene is TRBD2 (6 bases). Germline V gene sequence: CDR1 SEHNR, CDR2 FQNEAQ (reference sequence). V gave up 5 bases and J gave up 4 bases, with 12 bases separating them. The CDR3 length is 14 residues. The CDR3 nucleotides read TGTGCCAGCAGCAGGGACTTAATATACAATGAGCAGTTCTTC. The encoded protein is CASSRDLIYNEQFF.